This TCR beta chain was identified during a study of T-cell reconstitution after alpha-beta-depleted transplantation in children. General observations from the study: One year post-transplant, T-cell counts and diversity were largely derived from T cells produced anew. In some patients, recipient T cells and intrathymic progenitors surviving conditioning explained high day-60 diversity.

This clonotype was found many times. What it recognizes is unknown. A library of TCRbeta sequences, prepared with unique molecular identifiers, was generated. TCRdb re-derived calls from the PCR reads in MiXCR, one entry per CDR3 protein. The sample has about 250,000 distinct CDR3 sequences, roughly 25% seen once. CDR1 is SGHTA and CDR2 is FQGNSA in the germline V gene. The CDR3 has 14 amino acids. V was clipped by 7 bases and J by 1 base, with 12 bases between them. The chain recombines TRBV7-2 with TRBJ2-3; no definite D call. This receptor was taken from a female patient aged 2-9 years who had a stem cell transplant for congenital amegakaryocytic thrombocytopenia, so the T cells may come from the graft donor. Material: PBMCs, mostly from graft donor cells, obtained 360 days after TCRalphabeta/CD19-depleted stem cell transplant. The CDR3 DNA reads as TGTGCCAGCACCCGAGATCGACGCACAGATACGCAGTATTTT. The encoded protein is CASTRDRRTDTQYF.